This paragraph covers one TCR beta chain sequence. This entry belongs to a study of blood T cell repertoires in COVID-19. Study at large: Some COVID-19 samples were acute and others convalescent; all came from the United States, Italy and Spain. T cells, B-cell-depleted T cells, or PBMCs supplied cDNA or gDNA.

The ends were cut back, 0 bases at V and 0 bases at J, with 11 bases in the middle. CDR1 MRHNA and CDR2 SNTAGT come from the germline V gene. The length of the CDR3 is 16 residues. Per the original methods: Cell counts per sample came from amplifying reference gene primers. Repertoires were generated with immunoSEQ multiplex PCR, while TCRdb's copy carries only in-frame clones and drops some. V, J and clone size are those of that table, while D and trimming were read from the DNA. This table has 120,000 or so clones, just over 75% appearing once. The J gene is TRBJ1-1, the V gene TRBV6-4; D ambiguous. The sequenced sample was peripheral blood. This receptor was obtained from a woman of 80 years or more with acute or convalescent COVID-19. DNA for the CDR3: TGTGCCAGCAGTGACTCGGAGAGGGTTATGAACACTGAAGCTTTCTTT. Translated, it gives CASSDSERVMNTEAFF.